This T cell receptor (gamma chain) was observed in a study of human gamma delta and Vdelta1 T cells. Whole-study results and caveats: Reportedly, Delta One T cells were polyclonal and broadly targeted acute myeloid leukemia.

TCRdb re-processed the PCR reads via CATT. The sample shows 7,000 to 10,000 gamma-chain clones, around 45% of them seen only once. Germline CDR1 VENAVY, CDR2 YDSYNSRV. V lost 3 bases, J lost 1 base, and 3 bases stayed unmatched. This CDR3 is 13 amino acids long. As concerns this clone: Antigen: not known.

The rearrangement uses TRGV8 and TRGJ1 or TRGJ2. Sample: Vdelta1 gamma-delta T cells from blood grown in culture (DOT cells). The receptor comes from a human donor in good health. The CDR3 bases are TGTGCCACCTGGGATGCCAATTATTATAAGAAACTCTTT. Its protein product is CATWDANYYKKLF.